This T cell receptor beta chain was identified in a study of T cell changes during pregnancy in multiple sclerosis. Sequencing used immunoSEQ multiplex PCR; TCRdb keeps in-frame clones, though not all of them. The repertoire holds 95,000 to 150,000 clones, with 85% to 95% as singletons. From germline, CDR1 is MNHEY and CDR2 SMNVEV (reference sequence). V was pared by 7 bases and J by 1 base, with 13 bases between. The CDR3 has 14 amino acids. This receptor was identified in a female donor with multiple sclerosis, enrolled in a pregnancy study. The chain joins TRBV27 to TRBJ1-1, with D hard to call. The material was peripheral blood, obtained before pregnancy. The CDR3 protein is CASTQVVGNTEAFF. The DNA for the CDR3 is TGTGCCAGCACTCAGGTTGTAGGGAACACTGAAGCTTTCTTT.